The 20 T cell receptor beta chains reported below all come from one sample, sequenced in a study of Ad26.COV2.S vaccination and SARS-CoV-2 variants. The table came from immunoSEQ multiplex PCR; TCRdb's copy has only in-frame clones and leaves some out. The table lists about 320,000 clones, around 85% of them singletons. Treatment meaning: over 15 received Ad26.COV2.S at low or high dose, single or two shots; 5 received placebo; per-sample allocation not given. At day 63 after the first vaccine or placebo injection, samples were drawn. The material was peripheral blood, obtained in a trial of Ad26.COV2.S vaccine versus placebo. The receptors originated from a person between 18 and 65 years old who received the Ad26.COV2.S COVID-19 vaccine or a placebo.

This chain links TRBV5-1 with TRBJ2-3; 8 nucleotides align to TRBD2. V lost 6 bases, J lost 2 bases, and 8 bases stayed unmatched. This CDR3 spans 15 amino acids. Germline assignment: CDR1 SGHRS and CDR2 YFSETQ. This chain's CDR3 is CASIPTSGPTDTQYF. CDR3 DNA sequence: TGCGCCAGCATCCCTACTAGCGGACCCACAGATACGCAGTATTTT.

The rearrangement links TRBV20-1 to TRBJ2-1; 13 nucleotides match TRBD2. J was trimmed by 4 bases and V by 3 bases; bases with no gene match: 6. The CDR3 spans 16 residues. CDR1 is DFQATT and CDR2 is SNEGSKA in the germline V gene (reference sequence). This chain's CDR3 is CSASRTSGGLYNEQFF. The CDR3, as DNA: TGCAGTGCTAGTAGGACTAGCGGGGGCCTGTACAATGAGCAGTTCTTC.

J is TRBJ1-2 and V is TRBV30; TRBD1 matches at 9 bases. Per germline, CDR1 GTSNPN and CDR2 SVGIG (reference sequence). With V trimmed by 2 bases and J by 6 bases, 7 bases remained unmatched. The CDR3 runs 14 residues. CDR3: CAWSKTGGWDGYTF. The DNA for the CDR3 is TGTGCCTGGAGTAAAACAGGGGGCTGGGATGGCTACACCTTC.

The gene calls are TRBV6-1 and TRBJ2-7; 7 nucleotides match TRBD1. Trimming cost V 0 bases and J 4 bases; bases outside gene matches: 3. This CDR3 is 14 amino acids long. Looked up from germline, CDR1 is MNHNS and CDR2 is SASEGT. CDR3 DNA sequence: TGTGCCAGCAGTGAAGCGGGACAGTTATACGAGCAGTACTTC. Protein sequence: CASSEAGQLYEQYF.

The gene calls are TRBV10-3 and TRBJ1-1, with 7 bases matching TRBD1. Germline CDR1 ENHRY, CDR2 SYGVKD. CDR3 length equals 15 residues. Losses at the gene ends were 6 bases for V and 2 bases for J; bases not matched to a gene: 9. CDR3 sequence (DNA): TGTGCCATCAGACCTACAGACAGGGACAACACTGAAGCTTTCTTT. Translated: CAIRPTDRDNTEAFF.

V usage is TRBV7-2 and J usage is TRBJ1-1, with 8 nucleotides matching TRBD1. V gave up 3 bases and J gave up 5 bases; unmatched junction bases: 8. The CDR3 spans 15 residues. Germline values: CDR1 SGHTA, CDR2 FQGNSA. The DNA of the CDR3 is TGTGCCAGCAGCTTGGGACAGGTCGGTGGGACTGAAGCTTTCTTT. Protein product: CASSLGQVGGTEAFF.

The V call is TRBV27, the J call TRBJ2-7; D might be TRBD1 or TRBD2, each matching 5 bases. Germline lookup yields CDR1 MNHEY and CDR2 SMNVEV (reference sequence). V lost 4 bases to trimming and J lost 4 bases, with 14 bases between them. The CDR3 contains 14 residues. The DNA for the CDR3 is TGTGCCAGCAGTTACGAGGGGCTCGGATACGAGCAGTACTTC. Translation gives CASSYEGLGYEQYF.

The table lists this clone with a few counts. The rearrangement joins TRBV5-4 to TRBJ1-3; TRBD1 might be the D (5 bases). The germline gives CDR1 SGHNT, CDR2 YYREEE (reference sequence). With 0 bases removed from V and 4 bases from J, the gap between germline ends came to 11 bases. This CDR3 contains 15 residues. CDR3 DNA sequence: TGTGCCAGCAGCTTGGGGGGGACGGCCGGAAACACCATATATTTT. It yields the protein CASSLGGTAGNTIYF.

DNA of the CDR3: TGTGCCAGTAGTATAGACGCGGCTGCAACCTACAATGAGCAGTTCTTC. Amino acid sequence: CASSIDAAATYNEQFF. This rearrangement joins TRBV19 to TRBJ2-1; no reliable D call. V shed 0 bases and J shed 2 bases, with 11 bases lying between them. This CDR3 comprises 16 residues. Germline V CDR1 and CDR2: LNHDA, SQIVND (reference sequence).

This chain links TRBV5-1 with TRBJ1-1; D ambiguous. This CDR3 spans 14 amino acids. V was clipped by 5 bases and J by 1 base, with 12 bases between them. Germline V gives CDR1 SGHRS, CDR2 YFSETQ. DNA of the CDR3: TGCGCCAGCAGTGATACGTTGGGGAACACTGAAGCTTTCTTT. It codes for CASSDTLGNTEAFF.

The CDR3 spells CASSYADRLMNTEAFF. DNA of the CDR3: TGTGCCAGCAGTTACGCCGACCGCCTAATGAACACTGAAGCTTTCTTT. This chain joins TRBV6-2 or TRBV6-3 and TRBJ1-1, with D uncertain. The V gene lost 2 bases and the J gene lost 0 bases, with 13 bases spanning the gap. CDR3 length: 16 residues. Germline lookup yields CDR1 MNHEY and CDR2 SVGEGT.

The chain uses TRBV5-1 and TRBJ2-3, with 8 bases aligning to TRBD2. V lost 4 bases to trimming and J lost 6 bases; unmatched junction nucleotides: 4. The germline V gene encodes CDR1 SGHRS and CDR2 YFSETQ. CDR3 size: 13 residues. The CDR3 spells CASSGAGADTQYF. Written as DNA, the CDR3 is TGCGCCAGCAGCGGAGCGGGGGCGGATACGCAGTATTTT. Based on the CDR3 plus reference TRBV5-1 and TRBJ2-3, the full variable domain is KAGVTQTPRYLIKTRGQQVTLSCSPISGHRSVSWYQQTPGQGLQFLFEYFSETQRNKGNFPGRFSGRQFSNSRSEMNVSTLELGDSALYLCASSGAGADTQYFGPGTRLTVL.

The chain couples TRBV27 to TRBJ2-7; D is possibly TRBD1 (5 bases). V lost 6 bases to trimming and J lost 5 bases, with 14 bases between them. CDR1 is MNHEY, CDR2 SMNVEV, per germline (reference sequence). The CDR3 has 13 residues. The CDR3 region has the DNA TGTGCCAGCAGCCTCAGGGTGTTTGACGAGCAGTACTTC. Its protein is CASSLRVFDEQYF.

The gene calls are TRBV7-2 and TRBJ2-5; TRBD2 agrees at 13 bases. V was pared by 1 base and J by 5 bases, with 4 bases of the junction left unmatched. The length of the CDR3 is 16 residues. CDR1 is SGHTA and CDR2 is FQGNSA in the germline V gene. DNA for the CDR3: TGTGCCAGCAGCTTAGGGGGACTAGCGGGGTGGGAGACCCAGTACTTC. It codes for CASSLGGLAGWETQYF.

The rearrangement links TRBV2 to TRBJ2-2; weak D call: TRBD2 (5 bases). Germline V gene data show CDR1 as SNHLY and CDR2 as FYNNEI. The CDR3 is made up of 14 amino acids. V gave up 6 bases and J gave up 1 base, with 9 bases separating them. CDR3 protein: CASRAGMNTGELFF. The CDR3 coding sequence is TGTGCCAGCAGGGCGGGTATGAACACCGGGGAGCTGTTTTTT.

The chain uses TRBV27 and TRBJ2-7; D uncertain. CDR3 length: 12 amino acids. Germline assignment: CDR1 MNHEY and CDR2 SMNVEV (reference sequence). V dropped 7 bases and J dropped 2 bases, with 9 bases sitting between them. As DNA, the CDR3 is TGTGCCAGCAAGGGTTTTACCTACGAGCAGTACTTC. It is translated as CASKGFTYEQYF.

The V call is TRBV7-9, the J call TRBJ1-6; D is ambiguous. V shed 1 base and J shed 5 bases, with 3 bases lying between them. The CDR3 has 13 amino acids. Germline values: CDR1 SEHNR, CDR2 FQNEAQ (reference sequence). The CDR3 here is CASSLDNNSPLHF. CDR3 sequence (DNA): TGTGCCAGCAGCTTAGACAATAATTCACCCCTCCACTTT. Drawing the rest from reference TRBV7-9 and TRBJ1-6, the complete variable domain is DTGVSQNPRHKITKRGQNVTFRCDPISEHNRLYWYRQTLGQGPEFLTYFQNEAQLEKSRLLSDRFSAERPKGSFSTLEIQRTEQGDSAMYLCASSLDNNSPLHFGNGTRLTVT.

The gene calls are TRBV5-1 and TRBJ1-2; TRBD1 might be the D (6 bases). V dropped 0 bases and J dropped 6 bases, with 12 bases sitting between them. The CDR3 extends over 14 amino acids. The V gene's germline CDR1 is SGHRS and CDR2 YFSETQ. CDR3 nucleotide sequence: TGCGCCAGCAGCTTGGTGGGGGGCGCAGATGGCTACACCTTC. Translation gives CASSLVGGADGYTF. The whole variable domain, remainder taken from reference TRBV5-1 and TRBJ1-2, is KAGVTQTPRYLIKTRGQQVTLSCSPISGHRSVSWYQQTPGQGLQFLFEYFSETQRNKGNFPGRFSGRQFSNSRSEMNVSTLELGDSALYLCASSLVGGADGYTFGSGTRLTVV.

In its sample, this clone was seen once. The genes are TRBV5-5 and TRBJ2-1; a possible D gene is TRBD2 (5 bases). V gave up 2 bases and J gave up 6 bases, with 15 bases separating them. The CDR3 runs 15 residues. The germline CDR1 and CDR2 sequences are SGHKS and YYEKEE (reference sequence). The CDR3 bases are TGTGCCAGCAGCTTAGGACTGGATGGGAGCAATGAGCAGTTCTTC. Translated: CASSLGLDGSNEQFF.

Here the CDR3 reads CASSPLRGVSGELFF. Here the CDR3 DNA reads TGTGCCAGCAGCCCCCTTCGAGGGGTCAGCGGGGAGCTGTTTTTT. This chain links TRBV6-5 with TRBJ2-2, with D tentatively TRBD1 or TRBD2 (5 bases each). This CDR3 has 15 residues. V lost 6 bases to trimming and J lost 7 bases, with 18 bases between them. Germline CDR1 reads MNHEY; CDR2 reads SVGAGI.